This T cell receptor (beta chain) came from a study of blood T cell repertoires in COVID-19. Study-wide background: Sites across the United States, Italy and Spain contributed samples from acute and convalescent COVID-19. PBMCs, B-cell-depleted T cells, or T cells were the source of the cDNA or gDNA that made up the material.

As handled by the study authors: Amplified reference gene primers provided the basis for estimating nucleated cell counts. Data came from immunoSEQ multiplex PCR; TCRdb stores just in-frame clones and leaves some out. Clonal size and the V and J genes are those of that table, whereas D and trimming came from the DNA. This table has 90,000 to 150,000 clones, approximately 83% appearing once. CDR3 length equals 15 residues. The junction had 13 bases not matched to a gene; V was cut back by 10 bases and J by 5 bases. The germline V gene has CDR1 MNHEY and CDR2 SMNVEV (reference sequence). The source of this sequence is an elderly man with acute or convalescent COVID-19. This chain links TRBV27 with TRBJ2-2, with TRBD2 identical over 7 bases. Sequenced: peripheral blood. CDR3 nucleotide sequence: TGTGCCACCCCCCCGGGGGGTGGGGCGACCGGGGAGCTGTTTTTT. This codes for CATPPGGGATGELFF.